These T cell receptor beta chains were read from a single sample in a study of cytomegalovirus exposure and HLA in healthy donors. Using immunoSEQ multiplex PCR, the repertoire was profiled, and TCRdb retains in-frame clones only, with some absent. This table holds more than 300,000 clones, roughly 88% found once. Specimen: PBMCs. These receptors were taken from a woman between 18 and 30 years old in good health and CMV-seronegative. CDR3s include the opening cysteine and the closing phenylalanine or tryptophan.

CASSIERDYQPQHF,TRBJ1-5,TRBV19
CASSIGLSSYEQYF,TRBJ2-7,TRBV19
CATSREVGGLLEQFF,TRBJ2-1,TRBV15
CASSLRDRVEETQYF,TRBJ2-5,TRBV27
CASSTSGTPNYGYTF,TRBJ1-2,TRBV19
CASSRDRAYEQYF,TRBJ2-7,TRBV27
CASSLWRGGEQFF,TRBJ2-1,TRBV7-2
CASRPSGTGGKLFF,TRBJ1-4,TRBV27
CSVVPRGSTEAFF,TRBJ1-1,TRBV29-1
CASSYHTAPGTGNYGYTF,TRBJ1-2,TRBV2
CASSLQVSTSGNTIYF,TRBJ1-3,TRBV5-1
CASREAIGSYEQYF,TRBJ2-7,TRBV19
CASSLRASGSSYNEQFF,TRBJ2-1,TRBV7-3
CASSLTDRGIFTGEAFF,TRBJ1-1,TRBV5-1
CASSLNRLQDGYTF,TRBJ1-2,TRBV7-9
CASSKADSPLHF,TRBJ1-6,TRBV18
CASRQQTEMNTEAFF,TRBJ1-1,TRBV19